This T cell receptor (beta chain) was identified during a study of regulatory T cells in long-lasting Graves disease. Arm-PCR of CDR3 regions and iRepertoire HTBI primers were the basis on which TCR beta libraries were built. One entry per CDR3 protein, called by TCRdb with MiXCR from the multiplex PCR reads. Here the sample spans roughly 560,000 distinct CDR3 sequences, more than 10% being singletons. At least ten counts were recorded for this clonotype. V shed 0 bases, J shed 4 bases, and the junction held 9 bases outside the gene matches. Germline CDR1 and CDR2: KGHSH and LQKENI. CDR3 length: 16 residues. Time point indicated: newly diagnosed GD, antithyroid drugs for less than 3 months. With RNA extracted from PBMCs as input, the TCR library was made. The data also belong to a second study, concerning T cells in Graves' hyperthyroidism and ophthalmopathy. That investigation notes: Patients were aged 18 to 65, had disease duration under 2 months, and had newly diagnosed hyperthyroidism. HTBI primers were used for first-round RT-PCR of the TCR CDR3.

The receptor's source is a woman aged 25 to 45 with Graves disease. Sequenced here: peripheral blood mononuclear cells (PBMCs), sampled at new diagnosis, from a patient treated with antithyroid drugs. The V call is TRBV18, the J call TRBJ2-7, with TRBD1 matching 7 bases. The CDR3 coding sequence is TGTGCCAGCTCACCACCTGGATCACAGGGGTATTACGAGCAGTACTTC. It translates to CASSPPGSQGYYEQYF.